Below, 14 T cell receptor beta chains from the same sample are listed, as sequenced in a study of T cells in Graves' hyperthyroidism and ophthalmopathy. Amplification of TCR beta CDR3 regions was performed using RNA transcripts as template. First-round RT-PCR targeting the TCR CDR3 was performed with the HTBI primer set. TCRdb processed the multiplex PCR reads anew with MiXCR; each CDR3 protein has one entry. The table records more than 500,000 distinct CDR3 sequences, around 46% of them present only once. Input material: peripheral blood or thyroid tissue (not recorded which). The receptors were gathered from an adult woman with Graves' disease, either hyperthyroidism or ophthalmopathy (not recorded which).

This clonotype appeared a single time. The chain couples TRBV20-1 to TRBJ1-6; perhaps TRBD1 as D (5 bases). The CDR3 has 16 residues. Deletions cut 3 bases from V and 8 bases from J, with 20 bases between. Germline V CDR1 and CDR2: DFQATT, SNEGSKA (reference sequence). Written as DNA, the CDR3 is TGCAGTGCTAGGCAACTAGCGGGGGAGGCCTATTCACCCCTCCACTTT. It codes for CSARQLAGEAYSPLHF.

This clonotype was counted only a few times. This chain joins TRBV28 and TRBJ1-1; D remains ambiguous. The CDR3 loop spans 14 amino acids. V lost 2 bases and J 0 bases, leaving 7 bases between the germline ends. CDR1 and CDR2 from the germline V gene are MDHEN and SYDVKM. CDR3 protein: CASSLPGMNTEAFF. As DNA, the CDR3 is TGTGCCAGCAGTTTACCCGGCATGAACACTGAAGCTTTCTTT.

This rearrangement joins TRBV2 to TRBJ1-5; 9 bases line up with TRBD1. This CDR3 has 15 amino acids. V lost 6 bases, J lost 7 bases, and 10 bases stayed unmatched. CDR1 and CDR2 (germline): SNHLY, FYNNEI. The CDR3 DNA is TGTGCCAGCAGCAAGGGGGACAGGGCAAGACAGCCCCAGCATTTT. The encoded protein is CASSKGDRARQPQHF.

This clonotype showed up many times. V and J are TRBV2 and TRBJ2-1; D perhaps matches TRBD2 (5 bases). This CDR3 contains 11 residues. Trimming stripped 6 bases from V and 8 bases from J, with 8 bases between. Per germline, CDR1 SNHLY and CDR2 FYNNEI. The DNA of the CDR3 is TGTGCCAGCAGCCAGAGGGATGAGCAGTTCTTC. This encodes CASSQRDEQFF.

This chain connects TRBV2 to TRBJ1-5; D is unclear. The CDR3 length is 16 residues. The ends were cut back, 1 base at V and 0 bases at J, with 10 bases in the middle. Germline loops: CDR1 SNHLY, CDR2 FYNNEI. The chain's CDR3 is CASSEGPLASNQPQHF. CDR3 DNA: TGTGCCAGCAGTGAAGGGCCGCTCGCTAGCAATCAGCCCCAGCATTTT.

The rearrangement joins TRBV7-2 to TRBJ2-7; no definite D call. This CDR3 is 14 amino acids long. Germline CDR1 SGHTA, CDR2 FQGNSA. V was pared by 4 bases and J by 0 bases, with 10 bases between. CDR3 sequence (DNA): TGTGCCAGCAGCTCCCCCGTAGGCTCCTACGAGCAGTACTTC. It translates to CASSSPVGSYEQYF.

The CDR3: CASSWPGQGREQYF. The CDR3 bases are TGTGCCAGCAGTTGGCCGGGACAGGGCCGCGAGCAGTACTTC. This rearrangement joins TRBV12-3 or TRBV12-4 to TRBJ2-7; 9 bases agree with TRBD1. CDR3 length equals 14 residues. Germline trimming cut 4 bases from V and 6 bases from J; bases unmatched to any gene: 7.

This clonotype was counted at least ten times. This chain joins TRBV6-5 and TRBJ2-5; D is ambiguous. The CDR3 consists of 14 residues. Germline V gene data show CDR1 as MNHEY and CDR2 as SVGAGI. The V end lost 1 base, the J end lost 5 bases, and 11 bases lay between the germline ends. The DNA for the CDR3 is TGTGCCAGCAGTTACTTCAAGGGCGGCGAGACCCAGTACTTC. This translates into CASSYFKGGETQYF.

This clonotype was seen many times. The V and J genes are TRBV12-3 or TRBV12-4 and TRBJ1-3, with D tentatively TRBD1 (6 bases). Trimming removed 6 bases from V and 1 base from J, with 10 bases in between. This CDR3 region has 14 residues. The CDR3 nucleotides are TGTGCCAGCAGGCAAGGGGGATCTGGAAACACCATATATTTT. Translation gives CASRQGGSGNTIYF.

Of note for this clonotype: At one of its ends the junction is not consistent with the germline gene, which may arise from a read error. This sequence joins TRBV7-8 and TRBJ1-1; tentative D call: TRBD1 (5 bases). Germline CDR1 is SGHVS and CDR2 is FQNEAQ. CDR3 size: 12 residues. The CDR3 bases are TGTGCCAGCAGCTTAAACCGGGACGCGACAATATTT. Translating gives CASSLNRDATIF.

The chain has TRBV24-1 and TRBJ2-7; D might be TRBD2 (5 bases). Trimming took 5 bases from V and 0 from J, leaving 7 bases between them. There are 13 residues in the CDR3. The germline CDR1 and CDR2 sequences are KGHDR and SFDVKD. The CDR3 coding sequence is TGTGCCACCAGTGTTGGGAGCTCCTACGAGCAGTACTTC. Encoded protein: CATSVGSSYEQYF.

This clonotype occurred many times. The chain is built from TRBV6-1 and TRBJ2-7; 8 bases are shared with TRBD2. The ends lost 2 bases at V and 3 bases at J; junction bases unmatched: 6. In germline, CDR1 is MNHNS, CDR2 SASEGT. This CDR3 comprises 15 residues. The CDR3 coding sequence is TGTGCCAGCAGTGAAATCGGCGGGAGGAGCTACGAGCAGTACTTC. Its protein product is CASSEIGGRSYEQYF.

This clonotype was found many times. The chain has TRBV5-6 and TRBJ1-2; 7 bases agree with TRBD1. The CDR3 length is 15 residues. V was clipped by 3 bases and J by 4 bases; unmatched bases: 9. Germline CDR1 SGHDT, CDR2 YYEEEE. The CDR3 spells CASSSLGQLIYGYTF. CDR3 nucleotide sequence: TGTGCCAGCAGCTCCCTGGGACAGCTCATCTATGGCTACACCTTC.

This clonotype was counted a single time. The V gene is TRBV29-1, the J gene TRBJ1-2; D is undetermined. This CDR3 region has 12 residues. Germline V lookup: CDR1 SQVTM, CDR2 ANQGSEA. Trimming removed 7 bases at V and 6 bases at J, with 15 bases between. The CDR3, as DNA: TGCAGCGGCACTAGCGGGGAGAATGGCTACACCTTC. Its protein product is CSGTSGENGYTF.